The rows below give T cell receptor beta chains drawn from one sample of a study of graft-versus-host responses after intestinal transplantation. The protocol was immunoSEQ multiplex PCR, while the TCRdb copy is restricted to in-frame clones and leaves out a portion. The repertoire has roughly 40,000 clones, over 75% of them found once; the top ten carry 4.4%. The specimen was PBMCs, collected 524 days after transplant. These receptors all come from a human patient who received an intestinal transplant, so some T cells may come from the graft donor. Both conserved end residues are part of each CDR3. Each record gives: CDR3 protein, clone size, V gene. The size field is filled for only some rows; it gives once, few, many or a size class.

CDR3 protein: CASSGLAGDGEQYF
clone size: -
V gene: TRBV6-5

CDR3 protein: CATSRWPSTDTQYF
clone size: -
V gene: TRBV15

CDR3 protein: CASARDTGELFF
clone size: -
V gene: TRBV6-4

CDR3 protein: CASSLASASGSYEQYF
clone size: -
V gene: TRBV7-8

CDR3 protein: CASSVGTRYEQYF
clone size: -
V gene: TRBV19

CDR3 protein: CASSLRVGGEQFF
clone size: -
V gene: TRBV4-2

CDR3 protein: CASTQTLSSRGANEKLFF
clone size: -
V gene: TRBV19

CDR3 protein: CASSLTDRAAGYTF
clone size: -
V gene: TRBV18

CDR3 protein: CASKGISYYNEQFF
clone size: -
V gene: TRBV28

CDR3 protein: CASSPLLGDGYGYTF
clone size: -
V gene: TRBV18

CDR3 protein: CASRIGGLTDTQYF
clone size: -
V gene: TRBV4-2

CDR3 protein: CAMRWGSGNTIYF
clone size: -
V gene: TRBV5-4

CDR3 protein: CASSLSDRHQAFF
clone size: -
V gene: TRBV7-3

CDR3 protein: CASSSYSIINTEAFF
clone size: -
V gene: TRBV7-8

CDR3 protein: CASSIRDSSYEQYF
clone size: -
V gene: TRBV19

CDR3 protein: CASRRLALHEQYF
clone size: -
V gene: TRBV28

CDR3 protein: CASSLNDWSGEQYF
clone size: -
V gene: TRBV5-1

CDR3 protein: CASSEFWGVNTEAFF
clone size: -
V gene: TRBV6-1

CDR3 protein: CASSTRQLYQETQYF
clone size: -
V gene: TRBV7-2

CDR3 protein: CASSERLANTGELFF
clone size: -
V gene: TRBV25-1

CDR3 protein: CASSREGQGGQPQHF
clone size: -
V gene: TRBV4-3

CDR3 protein: CASGREAFNQPQHF
clone size: -
V gene: TRBV2

CDR3 protein: CASSSLDTATYNEQFF
clone size: -
V gene: TRBV28

CDR3 protein: CASSLIREGGDTQYF
clone size: -
V gene: TRBV27

CDR3 protein: CASSIGRGYEQYF
clone size: once
V gene: TRBV19

CDR3 protein: CASSLGRGNEQFF
clone size: -
V gene: TRBV27

CDR3 protein: CASSLGTGYEKLFF
clone size: -
V gene: TRBV27

CDR3 protein: CASSTWGQDNSPLHF
clone size: -
V gene: TRBV5-4

CDR3 protein: CASSIGDSYEQYF
clone size: once
V gene: TRBV19

CDR3 protein: CAWSPGAGANVLTF
clone size: once
V gene: TRBV30

CDR3 protein: CASSPLQGAEKLFF
clone size: -
V gene: TRBV5-8

CDR3 protein: CASSLGGGDYRTDTQYF
clone size: -
V gene: TRBV11-2

CDR3 protein: CASSFTPGQGYGYTF
clone size: -
V gene: TRBV5-1

CDR3 protein: CASSDGTSGTYEQYF
clone size: few
V gene: TRBV5-1

CDR3 protein: CASSFGDGYEQYF
clone size: -
V gene: TRBV6-1

CDR3 protein: CASSYPQGNEQYF
clone size: -
V gene: TRBV6-5

CDR3 protein: CASSWTGFPSFTDTQYF
clone size: -
V gene: TRBV2

CDR3 protein: CASSFLPGTGVGDEQFF
clone size: -
V gene: TRBV28

CDR3 protein: CASSGNTGVPGELFF
clone size: once
V gene: TRBV25-1

CDR3 protein: CASSYHEGRESEQYF
clone size: -
V gene: TRBV6-5

CDR3 protein: CASSLYRATNEKLFF
clone size: -
V gene: TRBV27

CDR3 protein: CASRRDRDSNQPQHF
clone size: once
V gene: TRBV19

CDR3 protein: CASSLGATGQRPYEQYF
clone size: -
V gene: TRBV7-2

CDR3 protein: CASSQDHHEQYF
clone size: -
V gene: TRBV4-1

CDR3 protein: CASSLAGEYIQYF
clone size: -
V gene: TRBV7-9

CDR3 protein: CASSLGLAGVYEQYF
clone size: -
V gene: TRBV5-5

CDR3 protein: CASSGTRNEQFF
clone size: -
V gene: TRBV10-1

CDR3 protein: CASSSRTLRGETQYF
clone size: -
V gene: TRBV27

CDR3 protein: CASSFKGGDTEAFF
clone size: -
V gene: TRBV5-1

CDR3 protein: CASSRTSGYEQYF
clone size: -
V gene: TRBV28

CDR3 protein: CASTDNTEAFF
clone size: -
V gene: TRBV6-4

CDR3 protein: CASSLVSLSGANVLTF
clone size: once
V gene: TRBV5-6

CDR3 protein: CASSQGQTGGQYEQYF
clone size: -
V gene: TRBV4-2

CDR3 protein: CASSLVGTSGTEAFF
clone size: -
V gene: TRBV5-1

CDR3 protein: CASSPRLAREYSTGELFF
clone size: -
V gene: TRBV9

CDR3 protein: CASSGTGGTEAFF
clone size: -
V gene: TRBV19

CDR3 protein: CASSPGQGGGYTF
clone size: -
V gene: TRBV19

CDR3 protein: CASSLTFTQPQHF
clone size: -
V gene: TRBV28